These T cell receptor beta chains were read from a single sample in a study of identical twins. TCRdb independently ran MiXCR on the 5' RACE reads; one entry per CDR3 protein. The repertoire holds 500,000 or so distinct CDR3 sequences, with roughly a fifth as singletons. This sample was also put to use in a study of T cells expressing NK-cell markers.

The specimen was CD4+ T cells sorted from blood. The receptor set was obtained from a woman aged 18-29 years in good health. Both conserved end residues are trimmed from each CDR3. The order of the fields is clone size, V gene, J gene, CDR3 protein. For some rows the clone size is stated as once, few or many, or as a class when expanded; others skip it.

clone_size: few; v_call: TRBV5-1; j_call: TRBJ2-4; cdr3_aa: ASSLVGPGDIQY
clone_size: few; v_call: TRBV12-3/TRBV12-4; j_call: TRBJ2-3; cdr3_aa: ASRYRQLTDTQY
clone_size: few; v_call: TRBV5-1; j_call: TRBJ2-7; cdr3_aa: ASSPGSASGRGEQY
clone_size: .; v_call: TRBV9; j_call: TRBJ2-3; cdr3_aa: ASSVEAGGTNTDTQY
clone_size: .; v_call: TRBV6-4; j_call: TRBJ2-1; cdr3_aa: ASSVGGRGGEQF
clone_size: few; v_call: TRBV7-2; j_call: TRBJ2-5; cdr3_aa: ASTVDRVETQY
clone_size: few; v_call: TRBV25-1; j_call: TRBJ1-1; cdr3_aa: ASSRPGGGEAF
clone_size: few; v_call: TRBV5-1; j_call: TRBJ2-7; cdr3_aa: ASSPSSGSIYEQY
clone_size: .; v_call: TRBV20-1; j_call: TRBJ2-3; cdr3_aa: SAKLAGGPPDTQY
clone_size: .; v_call: TRBV20-1; j_call: TRBJ1-1; cdr3_aa: SAKKQTNTEAF
clone_size: few; v_call: TRBV20-1; j_call: TRBJ2-5; cdr3_aa: SASAGGPKETQY
clone_size: few; v_call: TRBV11-2; j_call: TRBJ2-5; cdr3_aa: ASSSRLAGGHETQY
clone_size: many; v_call: TRBV5-5; j_call: TRBJ1-4; cdr3_aa: ASSLPGNEKLF
clone_size: .; v_call: TRBV5-1; j_call: TRBJ2-1; cdr3_aa: ASSGGTSGSAYNEQF
clone_size: .; v_call: TRBV4-2; j_call: TRBJ2-7; cdr3_aa: ASSQDWDRVGEQY
clone_size: few; v_call: TRBV4-1; j_call: TRBJ2-7; cdr3_aa: ASSQDPNRGTSKSYEQY
clone_size: .; v_call: TRBV24-1; j_call: TRBJ1-5; cdr3_aa: ATSDNQPQH
clone_size: .; v_call: TRBV30; j_call: TRBJ2-2; cdr3_aa: AWRRGRGRVGTGELF
clone_size: .; v_call: TRBV3-1; j_call: TRBJ2-1; cdr3_aa: ASSPLGTGPLNEQF
clone_size: few; v_call: TRBV20-1; j_call: TRBJ2-7; cdr3_aa: SGLAGAREQY
clone_size: once; v_call: TRBV3-1; j_call: TRBJ2-3; cdr3_aa: ASSQDKLAPYTDTQY
clone_size: .; v_call: TRBV20-1; j_call: TRBJ2-7; cdr3_aa: SAIWTSGFYEQY
clone_size: .; v_call: TRBV5-1; j_call: TRBJ2-5; cdr3_aa: ASSLLDREGTQY
clone_size: .; v_call: TRBV10-2; j_call: TRBJ2-2; cdr3_aa: ASSEGTGELF
clone_size: few; v_call: TRBV5-1; j_call: TRBJ2-6; cdr3_aa: ASSPALLGRTGANVLT
clone_size: .; v_call: TRBV11-3; j_call: TRBJ1-2; cdr3_aa: ASSRGQGGNYGYT
clone_size: few; v_call: TRBV6-1; j_call: TRBJ2-1; cdr3_aa: ASKPAGQGEQF
clone_size: .; v_call: TRBV12-3/TRBV12-4; j_call: TRBJ2-3; cdr3_aa: ASSPEVYTGGPDTQY
clone_size: many; v_call: TRBV12-3/TRBV12-4; j_call: TRBJ1-1; cdr3_aa: ASRIGTANTEAF
clone_size: .; v_call: TRBV20-1; j_call: TRBJ2-5; cdr3_aa: STLKGGIETQY
clone_size: many; v_call: TRBV20-1; j_call: TRBJ2-2; cdr3_aa: SARDRTAGGSGELF
clone_size: .; v_call: TRBV5-1; j_call: TRBJ1-3; cdr3_aa: ASSGSSGNTIY
clone_size: few; v_call: TRBV20-1; j_call: TRBJ2-1; cdr3_aa: SAPRSGVYNEQF
clone_size: .; v_call: TRBV6-9; j_call: TRBJ2-3; cdr3_aa: ASKASSSISTQY
clone_size: .; v_call: TRBV5-1; j_call: TRBJ2-7; cdr3_aa: ASSSGDSTYEQY
clone_size: few; v_call: TRBV3-1; j_call: TRBJ2-7; cdr3_aa: ASSQKEQGRSYEQY
clone_size: .; v_call: TRBV3-1; j_call: TRBJ2-4; cdr3_aa: ASSPFLTVAKNIQY
clone_size: .; v_call: TRBV7-2; j_call: TRBJ1-1; cdr3_aa: ASSPDGLMNTEAF
clone_size: .; v_call: TRBV10-3; j_call: TRBJ2-3; cdr3_aa: AIGVNGPDTQY
clone_size: few; v_call: TRBV20-1; j_call: TRBJ2-1; cdr3_aa: SARPPRDRGDNEQF